These 32 T cell receptor beta chains came from one sample sequenced in a study of cytomegalovirus exposure and HLA in healthy donors. PCR involved 60 Vbeta and 13 Jbeta primers. This table comes from immunoSEQ multiplex PCR, and its TCRdb copy is limited to in-frame clones, with some not included. The sample yields over 150,000 clones, 65% to 80% seen once. Sequencing input: PBMCs. These receptors were obtained from a woman aged 40 to 50 in good health and CMV-seropositive.

This sequence joins TRBV28 and TRBJ2-1; no firm D call. V was cut by 4 bases and J by 7 bases, with 11 bases left in between. This CDR3 has 13 amino acids. CDR1 is MDHEN and CDR2 is SYDVKM in the germline V gene. The CDR3 here is CASSSVNQNEQFF. The CDR3 DNA reads as TGTGCCAGCAGTTCAGTCAATCAAAATGAGCAGTTCTTC.

This clone was detected only a few times. The rearrangement uses TRBV25-1 and TRBJ2-3, with a weak D call TRBD2 (5 bases). Trimming took 2 bases from V and 2 from J, leaving 11 bases between them. The germline V gene has CDR1 MGHDK and CDR2 SYGVNS. The CDR3 runs 15 residues. The CDR3 nucleotides read TGTGCCAGCAGTGAAGTGAGGACTCACACAGATACGCAGTATTTT. Residues: CASSEVRTHTDTQYF.

Only a few counts were recorded for this clone. This rearrangement joins TRBV5-1 to TRBJ1-2; a possible D gene is TRBD1 (6 bases). The CDR3 has 15 residues. V lost 4 bases and J 3 bases, leaving 16 bases between the germline ends. Germline V gives CDR1 SGHRS, CDR2 YFSETQ. For the CDR3, the DNA is TGCGCCAGCAGCCTGTCTACAGGGACCGACTATGGCTACACCTTC. Translated, it gives CASSLSTGTDYGYTF. The full variable domain, rest sourced from reference TRBV5-1 and TRBJ1-2, is KAGVTQTPRYLIKTRGQQVTLSCSPISGHRSVSWYQQTPGQGLQFLFEYFSETQRNKGNFPGRFSGRQFSNSRSEMNVSTLELGDSALYLCASSLSTGTDYGYTFGSGTRLTVV.

V is TRBV6-5 and J is TRBJ2-4, with 9 positions matching TRBD1. Germline CDR1 reads MNHEY; CDR2 reads SVGAGI. V gave up 5 bases and J gave up 4 bases; unmatched junction bases: 6. This CDR3 spans 15 amino acids. The CDR3 coding sequence is TGTGCCAGCAGTCCCCCCGGGACAGGGAAAAACATTCAGTACTTC. It encodes CASSPPGTGKNIQYF.

V gene TRBV28 combines with J gene TRBJ2-7; no firm D call. There are 13 residues in the CDR3. Deletions cut 3 bases from V and 4 bases from J, with 10 bases between. Germline-derived CDR1 and CDR2 are MDHEN and SYDVKM. CDR3 in DNA: TGTGCCAGCAGTTTTGGGCAACGGTACGAGCAGTACTTC. This codes for CASSFGQRYEQYF.

The chain joins TRBV18 to TRBJ2-7; D ambiguous. Germline CDR1 reads KGHSH; CDR2 reads LQKENI. The CDR3 loop spans 14 amino acids. Deletions cut 5 bases from V and 2 bases from J, with 13 bases between. The CDR3 DNA sequence: TGTGCCAGCTCATTTTCAGGATCGGCCTACGAGCAGTACTTC. It yields the protein CASSFSGSAYEQYF.

The V gene is TRBV4-3, the J gene TRBJ2-3; possibly TRBD2 for D (6 bases). V lost 0 bases and J 2 bases, leaving 21 bases between the germline ends. Per the germline V gene, CDR1 is LGHNA and CDR2 is YSLEER. The CDR3 has 19 residues. The CDR3 is CASSQDGGRTHGDTDTQYF. The CDR3 DNA is TGCGCCAGCAGCCAAGATGGTGGGAGGACCCACGGGGACACAGATACGCAGTATTTT.

This clone was counted between two and nine times. V usage is TRBV6-6 and J usage is TRBJ1-4; no definite D call. Germline V CDR1 and CDR2: MNHNY, SVGAGI (reference sequence). This CDR3 is built from 14 residues. The V end was cut by 3 bases, the J end by 7 bases, with 12 bases between. The CDR3 loop reads CASSYSGFGEKLFF. DNA for the CDR3: TGTGCCAGCAGTTATTCAGGTTTTGGTGAAAAACTGTTTTTT.

This clone was counted once. The gene calls are TRBV5-4 and TRBJ2-5; TRBD2 matches 10 bases. The CDR3 spans 15 residues. Per germline, CDR1 SGHNT and CDR2 YYREEE (reference sequence). Trimming took 4 bases from V and 3 from J; bases not matched to a gene: 6. The chain's CDR3 is CASSRSSGSEETQYF. Written as DNA, the CDR3 is TGTGCCAGCAGCAGGTCTAGCGGGAGTGAAGAGACCCAGTACTTC.

This clone has more than one count but fewer than ten. The V gene is TRBV4-2, the J gene TRBJ2-1; TRBD2 matches at 10 bases. CDR3 length: 19 amino acids. The trim removed 3 bases at V and 9 bases at J, leaving 20 bases unmatched. Germline V gives CDR1 LGHNA, CDR2 YNFKEQ. The CDR3 sequence: CASSHPPQVAGGQSGEQFF. CDR3 coding DNA: TGTGCCAGCAGCCACCCACCCCAGGTAGCGGGAGGCCAAAGCGGTGAGCAGTTCTTC.

The chain uses TRBV4-1 and TRBJ2-7; a weak D match, TRBD2 (5 bases). This CDR3 is 15 amino acids long. Looked up from germline, CDR1 is MGHRA and CDR2 is YSYEKL. Trimming cost V 0 bases and J 2 bases, with 11 bases left between them. The CDR3 nucleotides read TGCGCCAGCAGCCAAGATTCGGAGGAAGCCTACGAGCAGTACTTC. Encoded protein: CASSQDSEEAYEQYF.

For the CDR3, the DNA is TGTGCCAGCAGCTTTTCAGGGGGTGAAGACGAGCAGTACTTC. This translates into CASSFSGGEDEQYF. The genes are TRBV11-3 and TRBJ2-7, with 7 bases aligning to TRBD1. The CDR3 sequence is 14 residues long. CDR1 and CDR2 from the germline V gene are SGHNT and YENEEA. Trimming took 3 bases from V and 5 from J; bases not matched to a gene: 7.

The V and J genes are TRBV28 and TRBJ2-4; TRBD1 agrees at 10 bases. V lost 4 bases, J lost 10 bases, and 10 bases stayed unmatched. Germline CDR1 and CDR2: MDHEN and SYDVKM. The CDR3 is 15 amino acids. The DNA for the CDR3 is TGTGCCAGCAGTTCTTCCGGGACAGGGGTAAGGATTCAGTACTTC. Protein product: CASSSSGTGVRIQYF. Complete variable domain (other parts from reference TRBV28 and TRBJ2-4): DVKVTQSSRYLVKRTGEKVFLECVQDMDHENMFWYRQDPGLGLRLIYFSYDVKMKEKGDIPEGYSVSREKKERFSLILESASTNQTSMYLCASSSSGTGVRIQYFGAGTRLSVL.

This sequence joins TRBV28 and TRBJ2-7; D possibly corresponds to TRBD2 (5 bases). The CDR3 is 14 amino acids. The V end lost 1 base, the J end lost 2 bases, and 9 bases lay between the germline ends. CDR1 is MDHEN and CDR2 is SYDVKM in the germline V gene. CDR3 protein: CASSLSGFPYEQYF. In DNA form, the CDR3 reads TGTGCCAGCAGTTTATCGGGGTTTCCCTACGAGCAGTACTTC.

This clone was recorded only once. The chain couples TRBV5-4 to TRBJ1-2; D might be TRBD1 (6 bases). The CDR3 runs 14 residues. Trimming stripped 4 bases from V and 8 bases from J, with 18 bases between. Germline lookup yields CDR1 SGHNT and CDR2 YYREEE (reference sequence). CDR3 in amino acids: CASSVWAGVQGYTF. CDR3 sequence (DNA): TGTGCCAGCAGCGTTTGGGCAGGGGTTCAGGGCTACACCTTC.

The chain uses TRBV6-6 and TRBJ1-1; the match to TRBD1 covers 7 bases. V trimming: 5 bases; J trimming: 7 bases; junction bases outside the gene matches: 1. This CDR3 has 11 amino acids. Germline CDR1 is MNHNY and CDR2 is SVGAGI (reference sequence). This CDR3 is CASSRQGEAFF. Written as DNA, the CDR3 is TGTGCCAGCAGTAGACAGGGTGAAGCTTTCTTT.

The chain carries TRBV7-8 and TRBJ2-1; D is possibly TRBD2 (6 bases). This CDR3 contains 15 residues. The germline V and J ends were trimmed by 5 bases and 2 bases, with 13 bases remaining between them. CDR1 and CDR2 (germline): SGHVS, FQNEAQ. CDR3 nucleotide sequence: TGTGCCAGCAGCCCCGGCGGGACCCCCTACAATGAGCAGTTCTTC. It encodes CASSPGGTPYNEQFF.

This clone was seen only a few times. V and J are TRBV30 and TRBJ2-7; D may be TRBD2 (6 bases). This CDR3 spans 16 amino acids. V was trimmed by 2 bases and J by 6 bases, leaving 23 bases between them. Germline CDR1 is GTSNPN and CDR2 is SVGIG (reference sequence). CDR3 DNA sequence: TGTGCCTGGAGTTTGGTTAGCGGAGCCTACGTTATCGAGCAGTACTTC. As protein: CAWSLVSGAYVIEQYF. The variable domain in full, completed from reference TRBV30 and TRBJ2-7, reads SQTIHQWPATLVQPVGSPLSLECTVEGTSNPNLYWYRQAAGRGLQLLFYSVGIGQISSEVPQNLSASRPQDRQFILSSKKLLLSDSGFYLCAWSLVSGAYVIEQYFGPGTRLTVT.

Details on this clone: Other DNA sequences within the sample encode an identical CDR3. J is TRBJ2-1 and V is TRBV9; tentatively, D is TRBD1 (6 bases). CDR3 size: 15 residues. V lost 0 bases and J 1 base, leaving 8 bases between the germline ends. CDR1 and CDR2 from the germline V gene are SGDLS and YYNGEE. DNA for the CDR3: TGTGCCAGCAGCGTAGGTCAGGGGTCCTACAATGAGCAGTTCTTC. Translating gives CASSVGQGSYNEQFF.

This chain connects TRBV2 to TRBJ2-3; D ambiguous. Germline lookup yields CDR1 SNHLY and CDR2 FYNNEI. The length of the CDR3 is 15 residues. V lost 3 bases to trimming and J lost 9 bases, with 19 bases between them. The CDR3 protein is CASSDSALSPGTQYF. The CDR3 nucleotides read TGTGCCAGCAGTGATTCAGCCCTCAGCCCAGGAACGCAGTATTTT. Full variable domain (outside the CDR3, taken from reference TRBV2 and TRBJ2-3): EPEVTQTPSHQVTQMGQEVILRCVPISNHLYFYWYRQILGQKVEFLVSFYNNEISEKSEIFDDQFSVERPDGSNFTLKIRSTKLEDSAMYFCASSDSALSPGTQYFGPGTRLTVL.

J is TRBJ2-1 and V is TRBV7-2; the match to TRBD2 covers 10 bases. CDR3 length: 16 residues. The germline gives CDR1 SGHTA, CDR2 FQGNSA. The V segment lost 2 bases and the J segment 4 bases; nucleotides outside the gene matches: 5. CDR3 residues: CASSLLSGGGYNEQFF. Here the CDR3 DNA reads TGTGCCAGCAGCTTACTAAGCGGGGGGGGATACAATGAGCAGTTCTTC.

This clone was recorded once. CDR3 sequence reads: CASSPGLVDGEQYF. The CDR3 region has the DNA TGTGCCAGCAGTCCAGGACTAGTTGACGGCGAGCAGTACTTC. This rearrangement joins TRBV28 to TRBJ2-7; 7 nucleotides agree with TRBD2. Germline V gene lookup returns CDR1 MDHEN and CDR2 SYDVKM. V gave up 5 bases and J gave up 6 bases; unmatched junction bases: 10. This CDR3 has 14 residues.

This chain connects TRBV5-6 to TRBJ2-1, with TRBD1 matching 9 bases. Trimming removed 2 bases from V and 4 bases from J; junction bases left unmatched: 1. The CDR3 totals 14 residues. Germline-derived CDR1 and CDR2 are SGHDT and YYEEEE. CDR3: CASSLQGAYNEQFF. The CDR3 DNA is TGTGCCAGCAGCTTACAGGGGGCTTACAATGAGCAGTTCTTC.

This clone was seen only a few times. The chain's CDR3 is CASSPVIEGRVSNQPQHF. The CDR3 DNA follows: TGCGCCAGCAGCCCCGTAATAGAGGGAAGGGTTAGCAATCAGCCCCAGCATTTT. The rearrangement uses TRBV4-1 and TRBJ1-5; D is ambiguous. The germline V gene encodes CDR1 MGHRA and CDR2 YSYEKL. This CDR3 is 18 amino acids long. Trimming stripped 4 bases from V and 0 bases from J, with 19 bases between.

V gene TRBV6-5 combines with J gene TRBJ2-5; D unclear. The V gene lost 5 bases and the J gene lost 5 bases, with 6 bases spanning the gap. The CDR3 spans 11 residues. Germline CDR1 reads MNHEY; CDR2 reads SVGAGI. CDR3 residues: CASSLRETQYF. In DNA, the CDR3 is TGTGCCAGCAGTCTCAGGGAGACCCAGTACTTC.

This clone was found a few times. The chain has TRBV12-5 and TRBJ1-5; no firm D call. The CDR3 loop spans 20 amino acids. Trimming cost V 0 bases and J 0 bases, with 21 bases left between them. The V gene's germline CDR1 is LGHNT and CDR2 FRNRAP. CDR3 residues: CASGLVTGQLGTLSNQPQHF. Written as DNA, the CDR3 is TGTGCTAGTGGTTTGGTAACTGGGCAGTTGGGCACACTTAGCAATCAGCCCCAGCATTTT.

This chain uses TRBV5-4 with TRBJ1-2; D ambiguous. Trimming removed 4 bases from V and 3 bases from J, with 10 bases in between. This CDR3 contains 13 residues. Germline V lookup: CDR1 SGHNT, CDR2 YYREEE (reference sequence). In DNA form, the CDR3 reads TGTGCCAGCAGCGCGGTGGGAGACTATGGCTACACCTTC. This sequence encodes CASSAVGDYGYTF. Filled out from reference TRBV5-4 and TRBJ1-2, the complete variable domain reads ETGVTQSPTHLIKTRGQQVTLRCSSQSGHNTVSWYQQALGQGPQFIFQYYREEENGRGNFPPRFSGLQFPNYSSELNVNALELDDSALYLCASSAVGDYGYTFGSGTRLTVV.

This clone came up a few times. The rearrangement links TRBV29-1 to TRBJ2-7; TRBD1 might be the D (6 bases). CDR1 and CDR2 from the germline V gene are SQVTM and ANQGSEA. This CDR3 has 15 residues. Trimming shortened V by 0 bases and J by 2 bases, and 14 bases separated the two germline ends. CDR3 residues: CSVEEPRRDTYEQYF. As DNA, the CDR3 is TGCAGCGTTGAAGAACCCCGTCGGGACACCTACGAGCAGTACTTC.

The chain has TRBV6-6 and TRBJ2-5; maybe TRBD2 (6 bases). The CDR3 covers 14 residues. Trimming took off 6 bases at V and 4 bases at J, with 15 bases between the two ends. The germline V gene has CDR1 MNHNY and CDR2 SVGAGI (reference sequence). The CDR3 is CASRTGTGVETQYF. CDR3 nucleotides: TGTGCCAGCAGGACCGGGACTGGAGTAGAGACCCAGTACTTC.

V gene TRBV7-2 combines with J gene TRBJ1-3; D may be TRBD1 (5 bases). V lost 5 bases and J 4 bases, leaving 18 bases between the germline ends. Per germline, CDR1 SGHTA and CDR2 FQGNSA. The CDR3 loop spans 16 amino acids. The CDR3 loop reads CASSLLGGAAGNTIYF. The CDR3 region has the DNA TGTGCCAGCAGCCTGCTGGGAGGGGCCGCAGGAAACACCATATATTTT.

This chain uses TRBV18 with TRBJ2-7, with 7 bases aligning to TRBD2. The CDR3 sequence is 14 residues long. The germline gives CDR1 KGHSH, CDR2 LQKENI. V shed 3 bases and J 6 bases; nucleotides not matched to a gene: 8. The CDR3 loop reads CASSPLGREGEQYF. CDR3 nucleotides: TGTGCCAGCTCACCCCTGGGGAGGGAGGGCGAGCAGTACTTC.

The J gene is TRBJ1-2, the V gene TRBV30, with D perhaps matching TRBD1 (6 bases). From germline, CDR1 is GTSNPN and CDR2 SVGIG (reference sequence). The V and J ends lost 3 bases and 5 bases respectively, with 13 bases between them. The CDR3 is 13 residues long. The CDR3 DNA follows: TGTGCCTGGAGGACGGGACAAAGTTATGGCTACACCTTC. Residues: CAWRTGQSYGYTF.